This entry lists 9 T cell receptor beta chains sequenced from one sample in a study of T cells after yellow fever vaccination. Each CDR3 protein gets one entry after TCRdb re-called the 5' RACE reads with MiXCR. Of under 25,000 distinct CDR3 sequences in the sample, 4% to 6% were seen once. The sample consisted of PBMCs, either bulk or a sorted T-cell subset (CD4+, CD8+, memory, or dextramer-sorted; not recorded which), taken roughly 47 days after the first yellow fever vaccination. Source of these receptors: a young man who received the YFV17D yellow fever vaccine.

There are many counts of this clonotype. This chain links TRBV5-1 with TRBJ1-3, with D unresolved. CDR1 is SGHRS, CDR2 YFSETQ, per germline. V dropped 3 bases and J dropped 1 base, with 11 bases sitting between them. The CDR3 extends over 15 amino acids. The CDR3 DNA sequence: TGCGCCAGCAGCTCCAATGTGGGATCTGGAAACACCATATATTTT. It is translated as CASSSNVGSGNTIYF.

This clonotype was picked up many times. The DNA for the CDR3 is TGTGCCAGTAGTACCCAGTCCCGACAGTTTAATCAGCCCCAGCATTTT. Amino acid sequence: CASSTQSRQFNQPQHF. The J gene is TRBJ1-5, the V gene TRBV19; weak D call: TRBD1 (5 bases). The V gene lost 4 bases and the J gene lost 4 bases, with 17 bases spanning the gap. Per germline, CDR1 LNHDA and CDR2 SQIVND (reference sequence). The CDR3 is 16 amino acids.

This clonotype was observed many times. The chain joins TRBV3-1 to TRBJ2-3; D uncertain. The CDR3 has 11 amino acids. Looked up from germline, CDR1 is LGHDT and CDR2 is YNNKEL (reference sequence). With 1 base removed from V and 8 bases from J, the gap between germline ends came to 4 bases. The DNA for the CDR3 is TGTGCCAGCAGCCAAGGACGTACGCAGTATTTT. This encodes CASSQGRTQYF.

At least ten counts were recorded for this clonotype. The J gene is TRBJ2-2, the V gene TRBV15; TRBD1 matches at 8 bases. In germline, CDR1 is LNHNV, CDR2 YYDKDF (reference sequence). CDR3 length: 14 residues. V lost 2 bases and J lost 6; bases outside the gene matches: 2. The CDR3 is CATSRNRGSGELFF. CDR3 nucleotides: TGTGCCACCAGCAGAAACAGGGGGTCCGGGGAGCTGTTTTTT.

This clonotype appeared many times. The chain carries TRBV7-2 and TRBJ2-7, with 7 bases fitting TRBD1. The J segment lost 9 bases and the V segment lost 2 bases, leaving 10 bases of the junction unmatched. Looked up from germline, CDR1 is SGHTA and CDR2 is FQGNSA. CDR3 length: 14 amino acids. The CDR3 region is CASSLRGPTPPQYF. DNA of the CDR3: TGTGCCAGCAGCTTAAGGGGGCCCACCCCTCCGCAGTACTTC.

Ten or more counts support this clonotype. The genes are TRBV19 and TRBJ2-7; a weak D match, TRBD1 (6 bases). In germline, CDR1 is LNHDA, CDR2 SQIVND (reference sequence). The CDR3 runs 9 residues. Trimming left V 9 bases short and J 10 bases short, with 10 bases between. The CDR3 DNA sequence: TGTGCCAGGGGGGACAAACAGTACGTC. Translated: CARGDKQYV.

In the case of this clonotype: A much larger clone differs from this one at a single base, so this may be a read error. The CDR3 here is CPSSPEVGGTQYF. The DNA for the CDR3 is TGTCCCAGCAGCCCCGAGGTGGGGGGGACCCAGTACTTC. This chain links TRBV7-6 with TRBJ2-5, with D maybe TRBD2 (6 bases). CDR3 length: 13 amino acids. The V gene's germline CDR1 is SGHVS and CDR2 FNYEAQ.

This clonotype was seen many times. The rearrangement joins TRBV9 to TRBJ1-6; D gene uncertain. Trimming shortened V by 3 bases and J by 10 bases, and 8 bases separated the two germline ends. There are 12 residues in the CDR3. The germline CDR1 and CDR2 sequences are SGDLS and YYNGEE. The CDR3 DNA sequence: TGTGCCAGCAGCGGCCAGTCCTCACCCCTCCACTTT. This encodes CASSGQSSPLHF.

This clonotype was detected ten times or more. The rearrangement uses TRBV7-3 and TRBJ2-7; 7 bases match TRBD2. Germline V lookup: CDR1 SGHTA, CDR2 FQGTGA. The ends lost 5 bases at V and 0 bases at J; junction bases unmatched: 7. This CDR3 comprises 15 residues. CDR3 nucleotide sequence: TGTGCCAGCAGCCCAGGTTCGGGGGGCTCCTACGAGCAGTACTTC. Its translation is CASSPGSGGSYEQYF.